The T cell receptor beta chain under discussion was sequenced for a study of T cell repertoires in cytomegalovirus infection. TCRdb independently ran MiXCR on the reads; one entry per CDR3 protein. Of under 150,000 distinct CDR3 sequences in the sample, around 30% are singletons; the top ten hold about 40%. This clonotype was picked up many times. The antigen remains unidentified. The junction departs from the called germline gene at one end, perhaps through a read error. The CDR3 is made up of 14 amino acids. In germline, CDR1 is SGHTA, CDR2 FQGNSA. Study-wide results and caveats: Dominating the ex vivo response were HLA-C-restricted CMV-specific TCR beta clonotypes.

The material sequenced was CD8+ T cells from cultured PBMCs, taken from culture after CMV antigen stimulation. The rearrangement uses TRBV7-2 and TRBJ2-1; 8 bases agree with TRBD1. The clonotype originates from a human donor in good health (CMV status not recorded). Some clones in this sample may be carry-over from other donors' samples. The CDR3 region is CASSLVGLMQGARF. The DNA of the CDR3 is TGTGCCAGCAGCTTAGTGGGTCTGATGCAGGGGGCCCGCTTC.